The sequence of this T cell receptor beta chain was determined in a study of beta chain features in type 1 diabetes. This CDR3 region has 13 residues. Germline lookup yields CDR1 SEHNR and CDR2 FQNEAQ (reference sequence). Trimming removed 4 bases from V and 9 bases from J, with 13 bases in between. Points from the study as a whole: A moderate, significant TCRB CDR3 shortening appeared in type 1 diabetes across four CD4+ subsets.

Only a few counts were recorded for this clone. Its antigen is not known. The sequenced template was cDNA made from the entire isolated RNA. Here immunoSEQ multiplex PCR was the method, and the copy in TCRdb shows in-frame clones only, minus some. Of 630,000 or so clones listed, more than 12% were seen once; the top ten hold just under 0.04%. What was sequenced was naive CD4+ T cells from blood. The sequence derives from a man aged 18 to 30 with type 1 diabetes. This sequence joins TRBV7-9 and TRBJ2-4; D might be TRBD2 (5 bases). The CDR3 sequence is CASSSEAGSIQYF. The CDR3 bases are TGTGCCAGCAGCTCAGAGGCTGGGAGCATTCAGTACTTC.